A single sample is the source of the 7 T cell receptor beta chains below, sequenced in a study of blood T cell repertoires in COVID-19. The protocol was immunoSEQ multiplex PCR, while the TCRdb copy is restricted to in-frame clones and leaves out a portion. The sample has approximately 270,000 clones, 70% to 90% seen once; the top ten hold 3.5% to 5.5%. The sequencing sample was made of PBMCs or T cells enriched from blood (not recorded which). The receptors here all came from a woman aged 25 to 45 who had recovered from COVID-19.

Turning to this clone: The junction and the germline gene differ at one end; a read error may be behind it. The chain has TRBV20-1 and TRBJ2-1; a weak D match, TRBD2 (6 bases). The CDR3 is 10 amino acids. Germline V gives CDR1 DFQATT, CDR2 SNEGSKA (reference sequence). This CDR3 is CSGLRESSLF. In DNA, the CDR3 is TGCAGTGGGTTACGGGAGAGCTCCCTCTTC.

This sequence joins TRBV10-2 and TRBJ2-5; D is uncertain. The germline gives CDR1 WSHSY, CDR2 SAAADI. The CDR3 totals 12 residues. V was cut by 3 bases and J by 3 bases, with 5 bases left in between. This CDR3 is CASSELKETQYF. CDR3 sequence (DNA): TGCGCCAGCAGTGAACTAAAAGAGACCCAGTACTTC.

The V call is TRBV2, the J call TRBJ1-1; 7 nucleotides align to TRBD1. CDR1 and CDR2 from the germline V gene are SNHLY and FYNNEI. The junction had 10 bases not matched to a gene; V was cut back by 3 bases and J by 6 bases. This CDR3 comprises 15 residues. CDR3 DNA sequence: TGTGCCAGCAGTGAGATTCGGGCAGGGGGGCCTGAAGCTTTCTTT. Translating gives CASSEIRAGGPEAFF.

The genes are TRBV28 and TRBJ2-3, with 7 bases aligning to TRBD1. The CDR3 has 16 residues. Germline CDR1 MDHEN, CDR2 SYDVKM. The V segment lost 4 bases and the J segment 2 bases; nucleotides outside the gene matches: 9. The CDR3: CASSSLPGQFTDTQYF. Written as DNA, the CDR3 is TGTGCCAGCAGTTCCCTCCCGGGACAGTTCACAGATACGCAGTATTTT.

The gene calls are TRBV29-1 and TRBJ2-3, with D perhaps matching TRBD1 (6 bases). CDR3 length equals 13 residues. CDR1 is SQVTM, CDR2 ANQGSEA, per germline. V was shortened by 4 bases and J by 2 bases, with 10 bases between the two germline ends. The CDR3 spells CSVVNRATDTQYF. The CDR3 nucleotides read TGCAGCGTTGTTAACAGGGCCACAGATACGCAGTATTTT.

CDR3 protein: CATSPRLTQPHEQFF. In nucleotides, the CDR3 is TGTGCCACCTCACCCCGACTGACCCAACCTCATGAGCAGTTCTTC. The chain links TRBV11-2 to TRBJ2-1; D unresolved. The CDR3 covers 15 residues. V gave up 10 bases and J gave up 8 bases, with 24 bases separating them. From germline, CDR1 is SGHAT and CDR2 FQNNGV.

This chain links TRBV10-3 with TRBJ2-2, with 7 positions matching TRBD1. The V gene end was trimmed by 10 bases and the J gene end by 7 bases; junction bases not matched to a gene: 12. Germline V gene sequence: CDR1 ENHRY, CDR2 SYGVKD. CDR3 length: 14 residues. CDR3 in DNA: TGTGCCACGGGACAAGACAGGGTTGGCGGGGAGCTGTTTTTT. Encoded protein: CATGQDRVGGELFF.